This TCR beta chain is from a study of T cell responses to AZD1222 COVID-19 vaccine (dated by TCRdb to the early 2020s). A note on the overall study: AZD1222 recipients given second doses at about 4 weeks or at about 12 weeks were pooled, since spike-specific TCR depth and breadth were not found to differ between the two schedules. TCR sequencing was performed for roughly 250 trial participants, of whom some 200 were given two doses of AZD1222 and approximately 26 were given two doses of MenACWY control vaccine. Trial participants were enrolled into age subgroups of 18-55, 56-69 and 70-plus years, which contained around 140, 26 and 57 TCR-sequenced participants, respectively. Results and caveats for the whole study, not just this receptor: Conclusions about previously exposed vaccinees are limited because only a handful of AZD1222 recipients were SARS-CoV-2 seropositive at baseline. The whole spike protein was spanned by vaccine-associated CD4 TCRs, and dominant responses were seen in regions 160-218 and 743-854. Participants were mostly white British and included more females than males, and it was suggested by the authors that clonal diversity may have been underestimated. After two AZD1222 doses, spike-specific TCR breadth and depth were significantly higher than at day 0 and than in MenACWY recipients. Nearly half of unique spike-specific TCRs reportedly recognized epitopes outside regions mutated in the B.1.351 and B.1.1.7 variants. Because no samples from the day 14 peak response were available, repertoires could be characterized only after the peak T cell response. The 56-69-year group was small, and its depth increase did not reach significance, likely because of low power.

The CDR3 regions of human TCRbeta chains were subjected to immunosequencing. The original methods were these. Repertoire TCRs were matched against a reference library of SARS-CoV-2-specific TCRs generated with the MIRA antigen-specificity platform. Breadth meant the fraction of unique TCRs that were SARS-CoV-2-associated, whereas depth meant the fraction of total T cells that were SARS-CoV-2-associated. Using the MIRA data, every spike-specific TCR was mapped to the spike region that the TCR reacted to and assigned to either a CD4 or a CD8 class. Log10-transformed breadth and depth values were compared by one-way ANOVA with Sidak's multiple comparisons tests. TCRdb's version of the immuneACCESS table is confined to in-frame rearrangements and falls short of the full clone set. An unresolved V gene accounts for under half of the shortfall where checked; the remainder is of unknown origin. D and trimming were read from the DNA, whereas the V and J calls and clone size are those reported in that table. Recorded for this sample are some 150,000 clones; roughly 89% of them occurred a single time. 1.5% to 2% of the sample goes to the ten largest clones.

With regard to this clone: No antigen is known for it. No clone much larger than this one lies a single base away; base qualities are absent.

Per the publication, the time point label means: baseline before first vaccination. Samples from vaccinated people were obtained from the UK trials COV001 and COV002, which included a single-blind randomized controlled phase 2/3 trial of AZD1222 (ChAdOx1 nCoV-19) in healthy adults. For TCRbeta chain sequencing, PBMC samples were collected from trial participants at day 0 and at day 28 after the second dose. The CDR3 numbers 14 residues from cysteine through phenylalanine. The retained sequence is limited to the CDR3, 42 bases, with the frame set at the first base. Reading the germline V gene gives CDR1 LGHNA and CDR2 YSLEER. V is cut by 4 bases and J by 6 bases, and the space between the germline ends is 15 bases.

The chain couples TRBV4-3 to TRBJ1-2; D gene: possibly TRBD1, on 5 matching bases. Sequencing used peripheral blood, obtained on day 0 of AZD1222 vaccination. This receptor was obtained from an adult in good health. The DNA is TGCGCCAGCAGCCTCGTCCTACAGGCCAATGGCTACACCTTC. Translated, this is CASSLVLQANGYTF.